What follows describes a single T cell receptor (beta chain). The antigen remains undetermined. Only in-frame clones appear in the TCRdb table, and some are missing; sequencing was by immunoSEQ multiplex PCR. The sample contains roughly 150,000 clones, roughly 88% of which appear only once. This sample is part of a study of T cell responses to AZD1222 COVID-19 vaccine. Notes on the study in general: Spike as a whole was targeted by vaccine-associated CD4 TCRs, dominant at 160-218 and 743-854. Donors in the cohort were predominantly white British and more often female, and clonal diversity was possibly underestimated. Unmutated regions of variants are reportedly targeted by nearly half of spike-specific TCRs.

The material sequenced was peripheral blood, taken on day 0 of AZD1222 vaccination. The receptor was isolated from an adult in good health.

CDR3 protein: CASSLATSALYNEQFF. Written as DNA, the CDR3 is TGTGCCAGCAGCTTAGCAACTAGCGCCCTTTACAATGAGCAGTTCTTC. The rearrangement joins TRBV7-2 to TRBJ2-1; TRBD2 matches at 7 bases. Germline CDR1 and CDR2: SGHTA and FQGNSA. The V gene end was trimmed by 0 bases and the J gene end by 4 bases; junction bases not matched to a gene: 6. The CDR3 has 16 amino acids.